This T cell receptor (beta chain) was sequenced during a study of cytomegalovirus exposure and HLA in healthy donors. This clone was observed a handful of times. Trimming removed 0 bases at V and 8 bases at J, with 14 bases between. CDR1 is LNHNV, CDR2 YYDKDF, per germline (reference sequence). There are 15 residues in the CDR3. The PCR used 60 Vbeta and 13 Jbeta primers. This table comes from immunoSEQ multiplex PCR, and its TCRdb copy is limited to in-frame clones, with some not included. The sample lists under 200,000 clones; more than 80% were seen once. This TCR came from a woman aged 18-29 years in good health and CMV-seronegative. Material for sequencing was PBMCs. The chain carries TRBV15 and TRBJ2-1, with D maybe TRBD1 (6 bases). The CDR3 DNA sequence: TGTGCCACCAGCAGAGACGACACAGGGATGGATGAGCAGTTCTTC. This codes for CATSRDDTGMDEQFF.